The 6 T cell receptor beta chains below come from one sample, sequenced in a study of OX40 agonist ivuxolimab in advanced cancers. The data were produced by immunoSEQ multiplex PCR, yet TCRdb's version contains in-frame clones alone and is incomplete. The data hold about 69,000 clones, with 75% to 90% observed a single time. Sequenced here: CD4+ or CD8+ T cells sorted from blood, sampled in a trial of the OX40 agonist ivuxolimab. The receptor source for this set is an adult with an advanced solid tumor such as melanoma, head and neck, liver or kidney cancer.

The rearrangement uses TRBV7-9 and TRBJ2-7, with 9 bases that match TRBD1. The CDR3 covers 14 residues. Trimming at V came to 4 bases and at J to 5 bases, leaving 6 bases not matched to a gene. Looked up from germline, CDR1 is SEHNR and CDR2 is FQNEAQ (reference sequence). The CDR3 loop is CASSSSDRGDEQYF. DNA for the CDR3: TGTGCCAGCAGCTCGTCCGACAGGGGGGACGAGCAGTACTTC.

The DNA of the CDR3 is TGTGCCAGCCTGGGGACAGGGGGGCCCTACGAGCAGTACTTC. Translated, it gives CASLGTGGPYEQYF. The chain is built from TRBV6-1 and TRBJ2-7; 11 nucleotides line up with TRBD1. CDR3 length: 14 residues. Per the germline V gene, CDR1 is MNHNS and CDR2 is SASEGT. Trimming took 8 bases from V and 2 from J; bases not matched to a gene: 5.

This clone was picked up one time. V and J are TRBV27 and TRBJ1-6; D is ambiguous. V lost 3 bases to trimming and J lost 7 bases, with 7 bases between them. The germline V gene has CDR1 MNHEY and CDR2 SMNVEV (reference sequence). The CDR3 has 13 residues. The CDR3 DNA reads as TGTGCCAGCAGTTTTCGACGGAATTCACCCCTCCACTTT. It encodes CASSFRRNSPLHF.

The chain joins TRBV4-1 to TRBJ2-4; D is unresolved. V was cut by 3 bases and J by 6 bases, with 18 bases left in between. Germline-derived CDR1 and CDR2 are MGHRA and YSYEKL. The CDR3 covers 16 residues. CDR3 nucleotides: TGCGCCAGCAGCCACCAAGGTGGGCAGGATAGAAACATTCAGTACTTC. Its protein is CASSHQGGQDRNIQYF.

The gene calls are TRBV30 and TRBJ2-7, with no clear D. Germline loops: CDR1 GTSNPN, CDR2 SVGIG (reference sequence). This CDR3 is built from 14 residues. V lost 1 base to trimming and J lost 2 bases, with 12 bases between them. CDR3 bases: TGTGCCTGGAGTGGGGCCATCGAGGCCTACGAGCAGTACTTC. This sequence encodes CAWSGAIEAYEQYF.

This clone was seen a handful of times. The CDR3 region is CASSPPDRGNEQFF. DNA of the CDR3: TGTGCCAGCTCACCTCCGGACAGGGGCAATGAGCAGTTCTTC. This chain uses TRBV18 with TRBJ2-1; the match to TRBD1 covers 9 bases. Germline values: CDR1 KGHSH, CDR2 LQKENI. There are 14 residues in the CDR3. Trimming at V came to 3 bases and at J to 6 bases, leaving 3 bases not matched to a gene.